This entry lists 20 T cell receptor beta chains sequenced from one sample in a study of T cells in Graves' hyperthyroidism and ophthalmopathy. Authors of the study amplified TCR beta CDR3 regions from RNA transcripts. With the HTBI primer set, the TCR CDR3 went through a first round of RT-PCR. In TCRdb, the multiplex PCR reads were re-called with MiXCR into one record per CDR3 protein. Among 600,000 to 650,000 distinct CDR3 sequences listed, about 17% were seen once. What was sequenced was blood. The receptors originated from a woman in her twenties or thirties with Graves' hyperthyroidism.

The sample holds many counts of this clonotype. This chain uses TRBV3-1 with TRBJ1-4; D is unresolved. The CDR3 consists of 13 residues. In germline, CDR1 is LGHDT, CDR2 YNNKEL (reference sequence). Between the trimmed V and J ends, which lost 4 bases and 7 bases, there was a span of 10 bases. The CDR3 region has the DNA TGTGCCAGCAGCCGTAATTCGCGTGAAAAACTGTTTTTT. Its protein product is CASSRNSREKLFF. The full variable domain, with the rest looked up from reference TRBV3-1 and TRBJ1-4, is DTAVSQTPKYLVTQMGNDKSIKCEQNLGHDTMYWYKQDSKKFLKIMFSYNNKELIINETVPNRFSPKSPDKAHLNLHINSLELGDSAVYFCASSRNSREKLFFGSGTQLSVL.

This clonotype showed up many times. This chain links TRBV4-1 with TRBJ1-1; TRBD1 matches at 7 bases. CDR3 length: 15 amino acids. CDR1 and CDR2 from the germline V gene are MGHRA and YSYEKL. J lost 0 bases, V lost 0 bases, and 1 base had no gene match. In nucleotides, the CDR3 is TGCGCCAGCAGCCAAGAAACAGGGGTGAACACTGAAGCTTTCTTT. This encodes CASSQETGVNTEAFF.

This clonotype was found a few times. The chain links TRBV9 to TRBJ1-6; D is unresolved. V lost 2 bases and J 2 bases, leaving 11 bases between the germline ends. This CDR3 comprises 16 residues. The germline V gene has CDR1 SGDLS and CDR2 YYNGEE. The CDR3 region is CASSVPLSAYNSPLHF. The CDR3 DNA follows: TGTGCCAGCAGCGTCCCCTTGAGTGCCTATAATTCACCCCTCCACTTT.

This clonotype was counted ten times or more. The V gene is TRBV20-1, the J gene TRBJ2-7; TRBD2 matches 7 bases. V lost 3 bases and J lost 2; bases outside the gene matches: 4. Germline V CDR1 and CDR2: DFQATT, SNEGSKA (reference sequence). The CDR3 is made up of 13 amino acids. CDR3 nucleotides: TGCAGTGCTAGTGGCGGGAGAGCCTACGAGCAGTACTTC. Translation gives CSASGGRAYEQYF.

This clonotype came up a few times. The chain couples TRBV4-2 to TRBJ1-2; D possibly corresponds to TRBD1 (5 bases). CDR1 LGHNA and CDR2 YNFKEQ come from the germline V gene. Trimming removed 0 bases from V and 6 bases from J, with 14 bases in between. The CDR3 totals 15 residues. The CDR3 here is CASSQDAGRGDGYTF. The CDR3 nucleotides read TGTGCCAGCAGCCAAGACGCCGGGCGAGGGGATGGCTACACCTTC.

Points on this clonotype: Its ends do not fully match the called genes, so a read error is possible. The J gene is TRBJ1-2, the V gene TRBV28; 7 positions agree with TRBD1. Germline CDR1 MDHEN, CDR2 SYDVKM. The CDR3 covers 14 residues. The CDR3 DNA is TGTGCCACCAGTCCAACGACAGGGTCCTATGGCTACACCTTC. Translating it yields CATSPTTGSYGYTF.

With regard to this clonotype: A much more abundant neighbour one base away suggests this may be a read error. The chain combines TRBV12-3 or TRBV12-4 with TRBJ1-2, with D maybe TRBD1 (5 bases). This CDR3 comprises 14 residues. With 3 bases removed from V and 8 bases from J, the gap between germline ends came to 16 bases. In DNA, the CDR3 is TGTGCCAGCAGTTTTGGCACCGGGGCTCGGGGCTACACCTTC. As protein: CASSFGTGARGYTF.

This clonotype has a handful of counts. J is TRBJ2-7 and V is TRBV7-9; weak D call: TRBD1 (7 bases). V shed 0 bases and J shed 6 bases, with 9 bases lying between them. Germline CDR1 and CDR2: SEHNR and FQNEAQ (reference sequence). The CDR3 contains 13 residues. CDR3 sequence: CASSLAQGGEQYF. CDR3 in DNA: TGTGCCAGCAGCTTAGCGCAGGGGGGCGAGCAGTACTTC.

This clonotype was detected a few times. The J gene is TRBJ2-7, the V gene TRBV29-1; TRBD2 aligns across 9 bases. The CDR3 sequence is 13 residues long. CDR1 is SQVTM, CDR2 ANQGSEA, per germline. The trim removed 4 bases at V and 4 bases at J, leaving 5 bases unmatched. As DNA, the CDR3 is TGCAGCGTTGTGGCTAGCGGGGAATACGAGCAGTACTTC. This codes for CSVVASGEYEQYF.

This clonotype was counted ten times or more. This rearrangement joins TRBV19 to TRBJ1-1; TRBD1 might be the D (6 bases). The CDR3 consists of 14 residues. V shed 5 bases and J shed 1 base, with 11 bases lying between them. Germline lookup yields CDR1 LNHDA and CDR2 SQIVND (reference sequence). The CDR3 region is CASSAGTQNTEAFF. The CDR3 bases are TGTGCCAGTAGTGCCGGGACACAGAACACTGAAGCTTTCTTT.

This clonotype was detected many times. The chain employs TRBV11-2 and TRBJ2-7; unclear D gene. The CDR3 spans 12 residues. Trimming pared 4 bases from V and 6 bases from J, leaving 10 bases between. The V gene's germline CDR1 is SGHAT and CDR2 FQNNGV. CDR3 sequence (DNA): TGTGCCAGCAGCTCTCTTAGCCTCGAGCAGTACTTC. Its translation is CASSSLSLEQYF.

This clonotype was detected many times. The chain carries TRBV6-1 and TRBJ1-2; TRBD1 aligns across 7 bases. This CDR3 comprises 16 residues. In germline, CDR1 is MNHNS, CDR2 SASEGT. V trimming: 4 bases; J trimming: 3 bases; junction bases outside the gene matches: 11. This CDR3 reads CASSAMTGSAYYGYTF. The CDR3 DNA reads TGTGCCAGCAGTGCTATGACAGGGTCCGCCTACTATGGCTACACCTTC.

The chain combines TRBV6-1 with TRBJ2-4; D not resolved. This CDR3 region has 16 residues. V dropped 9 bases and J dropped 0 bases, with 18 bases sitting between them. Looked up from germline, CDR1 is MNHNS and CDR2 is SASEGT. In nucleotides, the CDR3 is TGTGCCAGTCAGCCCTCCAAGAACATAGCCAAAAACATTCAGTACTTC. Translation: CASQPSKNIAKNIQYF.

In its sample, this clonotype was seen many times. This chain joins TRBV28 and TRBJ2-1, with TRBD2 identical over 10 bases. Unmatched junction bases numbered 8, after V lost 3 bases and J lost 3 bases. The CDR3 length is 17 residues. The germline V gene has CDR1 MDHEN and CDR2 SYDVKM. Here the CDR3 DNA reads TGTGCCAGCAGTTTTCCTCTTACTAGCGGGAACTACAATGAGCAGTTCTTC. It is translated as CASSFPLTSGNYNEQFF.

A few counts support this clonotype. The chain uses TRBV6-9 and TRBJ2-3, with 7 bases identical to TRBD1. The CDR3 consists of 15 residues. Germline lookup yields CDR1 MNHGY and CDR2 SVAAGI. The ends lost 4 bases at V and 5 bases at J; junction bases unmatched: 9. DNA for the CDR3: TGTGCCAGCAGTTTTATCAAAGGGGGCAAAGATACGCAGTATTTT. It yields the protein CASSFIKGGKDTQYF.

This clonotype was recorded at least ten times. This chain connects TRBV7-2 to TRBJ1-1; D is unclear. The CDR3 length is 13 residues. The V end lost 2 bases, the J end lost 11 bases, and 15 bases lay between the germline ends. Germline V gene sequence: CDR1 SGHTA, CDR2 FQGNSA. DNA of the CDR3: TGTGCCAGCAGCTTACCGGGGAGAAGGGCGGCTTTCTTT. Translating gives CASSLPGRRAAFF. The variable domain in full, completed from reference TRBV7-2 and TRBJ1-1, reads GAGVSQSPSNKVTEKGKDVELRCDPISGHTALYWYRQSLGQGLEFLIYFQGNSAPDKSGLPSDRFSAERTGGSVSTLTIQRTQQEDSAVYLCASSLPGRRAAFFGQGTRLTVV.

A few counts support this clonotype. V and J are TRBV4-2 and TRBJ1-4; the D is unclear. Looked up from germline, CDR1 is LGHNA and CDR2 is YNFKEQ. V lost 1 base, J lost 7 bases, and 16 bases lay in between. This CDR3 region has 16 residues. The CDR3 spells CASSQVLGSRREKLFF. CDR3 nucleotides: TGTGCCAGCAGCCAAGTACTGGGTTCACGGCGTGAAAAACTGTTTTTT.

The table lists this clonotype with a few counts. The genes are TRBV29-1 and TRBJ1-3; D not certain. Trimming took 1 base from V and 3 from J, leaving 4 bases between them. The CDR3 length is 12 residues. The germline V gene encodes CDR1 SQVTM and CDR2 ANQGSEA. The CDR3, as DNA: TGCAGCGTTGAAGTGGGTGGAAACACCATATATTTT. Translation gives CSVEVGGNTIYF.

CDR3 in amino acids: CSARITTNEKLFF. The CDR3 bases are TGCAGTGCTAGAATCACAACTAATGAAAAACTGTTTTTT. The V call is TRBV20-1, the J call TRBJ1-4; the D is unclear. The CDR3 extends over 13 amino acids. Germline lookup yields CDR1 DFQATT and CDR2 SNEGSKA (reference sequence). Deletions cut 2 bases from V and 0 bases from J, with 4 bases between.

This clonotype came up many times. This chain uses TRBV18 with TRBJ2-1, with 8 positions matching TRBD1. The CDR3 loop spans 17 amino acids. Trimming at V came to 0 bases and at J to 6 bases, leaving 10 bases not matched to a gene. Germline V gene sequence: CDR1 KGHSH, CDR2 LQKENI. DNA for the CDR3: TGTGCCAGCTCACCACCCTCAGGGGGCTTGGTTTTCAATGAGCAGTTCTTC. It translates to CASSPPSGGLVFNEQFF.